Following are 25 T cell receptor beta chains from one sample sequenced in a study of identical twins. In TCRdb, the 5' RACE reads were re-called with MiXCR into one record per CDR3 protein. The profile shows approximately 220,000 distinct CDR3 sequences, approximately 7.8% of them singletons. These data were also filed under a second study, of yellow fever vaccine responses in identical twins.

The sample taken for sequencing was CD8+ T cells sorted from blood. The receptors stem from a young woman in good health.

The CDR3 reads CSARSGEWREFSETQYF. The CDR3, as DNA: TGCAGTGCCAGGTCCGGAGAATGGCGGGAGTTTTCAGAGACCCAGTACTTC. The chain recombines TRBV20-1 with TRBJ2-5; 7 bases agree with TRBD2. Trimming removed 6 bases from V and 4 bases from J; junction bases left unmatched: 20. The CDR3 covers 17 residues. Germline lookup yields CDR1 DFQATT and CDR2 SNEGSKA (reference sequence).

There are a few counts of this clonotype. The V gene is TRBV27, the J gene TRBJ2-5, with D uncertain. Germline values: CDR1 MNHEY, CDR2 SMNVEV (reference sequence). The germline V and J ends were trimmed by 6 bases and 5 bases, with 13 bases remaining between them. The CDR3 loop spans 13 amino acids. The CDR3 protein is CASRGSGRETQYF. The CDR3 nucleotides are TGTGCCAGCAGGGGCTCGGGTCGGGAGACCCAGTACTTC.

The sample holds many counts of this clonotype. J is TRBJ2-7 and V is TRBV9; 10 bases are shared with TRBD1. CDR3 size: 14 residues. Trimming removed 4 bases from V and 4 bases from J; junction bases left unmatched: 5. The germline gives CDR1 SGDLS, CDR2 YYNGEE. The CDR3 spells CASSSWDRGYEQYF. Written as DNA, the CDR3 is TGTGCCAGCAGCTCCTGGGACAGGGGTTACGAGCAGTACTTC.

This clonotype was counted many times. The chain couples TRBV7-3 to TRBJ2-2; D remains unclear. V was shortened by 5 bases and J by 4 bases, with 8 bases between the two germline ends. Germline assignment: CDR1 SGHTA and CDR2 FQGTGA. This CDR3 contains 13 residues. CDR3 amino acids: CASSPSGTGELFF. The CDR3, as DNA: TGTGCCAGCAGCCCTTCTGGCACCGGGGAGCTGTTTTTT.

This clonotype was counted only a few times. This chain joins TRBV12-3 or TRBV12-4 and TRBJ2-2; TRBD1 agrees at 7 bases. The V and J ends lost 4 bases and 5 bases, in that order; junction bases with no gene match: 4. The CDR3 sequence is 14 residues long. CDR3 coding DNA: TGTGCCAGCAGTTGGGACAGACCTACCGGGGAGCTGTTTTTT. Protein sequence: CASSWDRPTGELFF.

The rearrangement uses TRBV20-1 and TRBJ2-5, with 8 bases that match TRBD1. J lost 9 bases, V lost 3 bases, and 18 bases had no gene match. The CDR3 is 16 amino acids. CDR1 DFQATT and CDR2 SNEGSKA come from the germline V gene (reference sequence). The CDR3 DNA reads TGCAGTGCTAGGGGCGGCGGACAGGGCGATCTATGGCCCCAGTACTTC. It is translated as CSARGGGQGDLWPQYF.

The chain is built from TRBV12-3 or TRBV12-4 and TRBJ2-1; tentative D call: TRBD1 (5 bases). This CDR3 is built from 15 residues. The V and J ends lost 7 bases and 4 bases respectively, with 17 bases between them. The CDR3 is CASNDPSTGYNEQFF. CDR3 sequence (DNA): TGTGCCAGCAACGACCCAAGTACAGGTTACAATGAGCAGTTCTTC.

This clonotype was counted at least ten times. The gene calls are TRBV4-1 and TRBJ1-1; D not resolved. Germline-derived CDR1 and CDR2 are MGHRA and YSYEKL. This CDR3 comprises 16 residues. Deletions cut 0 bases from V and 1 base from J, with 12 bases between. For the CDR3, the DNA is TGCGCCAGCAGCCAAGATTTCGTGGTGGAGAACACTGAAGCTTTCTTT. As protein: CASSQDFVVENTEAFF.

The chain has TRBV4-2 and TRBJ2-7; perhaps D is TRBD1 or TRBD2 (5 bases each). The CDR3 covers 15 residues. The germline V gene encodes CDR1 LGHNA and CDR2 YNFKEQ. V lost 0 bases, J lost 6 bases, and 15 bases lay in between. The CDR3 nucleotides read TGTGCCAGCAGCCAAGATGCCCGAGGGGCGGGCGAGCAGTACGTC. Translation: CASSQDARGAGEQYV.

This chain links TRBV2 with TRBJ1-1; the D gene is possibly TRBD1 (6 bases). The V end lost 9 bases, the J end lost 2 bases, and 16 bases lay between the germline ends. Looked up from germline, CDR1 is SNHLY and CDR2 is FYNNEI. The CDR3 runs to 14 residues. The CDR3 spells CARTGGQPNTEAFF. The CDR3 region has the DNA TGTGCCAGGACCGGGGGGCAGCCCAACACTGAAGCTTTCTTT.

The chain recombines TRBV5-1 with TRBJ2-4, with 11 bases that match TRBD1. CDR3 length equals 17 residues. J lost 1 base, V lost 3 bases, and 6 bases had no gene match. Germline CDR1 reads SGHRS; CDR2 reads YFSETQ. CDR3 amino acids: CASSSWDRGSAKNIQYF. CDR3 DNA sequence: TGCGCCAGCAGCTCCTGGGACAGGGGGTCCGCCAAAAACATTCAGTACTTC.

This clonotype has only a few counts. This chain connects TRBV9 to TRBJ2-1, with D possibly matching TRBD2 (5 bases). Germline CDR1 SGDLS, CDR2 YYNGEE. The V and J ends lost 0 bases and 7 bases respectively, with 11 bases between them. This CDR3 has 14 residues. The CDR3: CASSVGERPNEQFF. The DNA of the CDR3 is TGTGCCAGCAGCGTAGGGGAGCGGCCAAATGAGCAGTTCTTC.

In this sample, this clonotype turned up a few times. The chain carries TRBV5-4 and TRBJ2-3, with TRBD2 matching 7 bases. The germline V gene encodes CDR1 SGHNT and CDR2 YYREEE (reference sequence). J lost 2 bases, V lost 0 bases, and 3 bases had no gene match. The CDR3 runs to 15 residues. For the CDR3, the DNA is TGTGCCAGCAGCTTGGAGCGGGACTTCACAGATACGCAGTATTTT. It yields the protein CASSLERDFTDTQYF. The entire variable domain, with the rest obtained from reference TRBV5-4 and TRBJ2-3, is as follows: ETGVTQSPTHLIKTRGQQVTLRCSSQSGHNTVSWYQQALGQGPQFIFQYYREEENGRGNFPPRFSGLQFPNYSSELNVNALELDDSALYLCASSLERDFTDTQYFGPGTRLTVL.

The sample holds a few counts of this clonotype. The genes are TRBV24-1 and TRBJ2-4, with D unresolved. V was cut by 0 bases and J by 7 bases, with 6 bases left in between. The CDR3 consists of 13 residues. CDR1 is KGHDR, CDR2 SFDVKD, per germline. This CDR3 is CATSDLPGNIQYF. In nucleotides, the CDR3 is TGTGCCACCAGTGATTTGCCGGGTAACATTCAGTACTTC.

This clonotype was counted between two and nine times. The chain is built from TRBV29-1 and TRBJ1-4; D may be TRBD1 (5 bases). This CDR3 comprises 14 residues. The V gene's germline CDR1 is SQVTM and CDR2 ANQGSEA. Between the trimmed V and J ends, which lost 4 bases and 4 bases, there was a span of 13 bases. CDR3 sequence: CSVALGPSNEKLFF. CDR3 sequence (DNA): TGCAGCGTTGCCCTGGGGCCGAGTAATGAAAAACTGTTTTTT.

This clonotype appeared a few times. The chain employs TRBV7-9 and TRBJ2-3; TRBD2 agrees at 9 bases. CDR1 SEHNR and CDR2 FQNEAQ come from the germline V gene (reference sequence). CDR3 length: 15 residues. V lost 1 base and J lost 4; bases outside the gene matches: 3. The CDR3 loop is CASSLVREGSDTQYF. The CDR3 coding sequence is TGTGCCAGCAGCTTAGTGCGGGAGGGTTCAGATACGCAGTATTTT.

The chain uses TRBV29-1 and TRBJ2-1; TRBD1 matches at 7 bases. Trimming at V came to 6 bases and at J to 6 bases, leaving 8 bases not matched to a gene. Germline loops: CDR1 SQVTM, CDR2 ANQGSEA. The CDR3 consists of 13 residues. Here the CDR3 DNA reads TGCAGCGTCCGAGGGGGCGTTGGCAATGAGCAGTTCTTC. It yields the protein CSVRGGVGNEQFF.

This clonotype was detected a few times. CDR3 coding DNA: TGTGCCATCAGTGGGGCAGCGGGGAGTAATGAAAAACTGTTTTTT. Translated: CAISGAAGSNEKLFF. The chain joins TRBV10-3 to TRBJ1-4; unclear D gene. V was trimmed by 4 bases and J by 4 bases, leaving 13 bases between them. The germline V gene has CDR1 ENHRY and CDR2 SYGVKD. The CDR3 extends over 15 amino acids.

This clonotype was counted many times. The chain couples TRBV24-1 to TRBJ2-1; D ambiguous. The CDR3 loop spans 14 amino acids. Between the trimmed V and J ends, which lost 2 bases and 5 bases, there was a span of 9 bases. CDR1 is KGHDR, CDR2 SFDVKD, per germline. The CDR3 here is CATSDYVGNNEQFF. In DNA, the CDR3 is TGTGCCACCAGTGATTATGTCGGCAACAATGAGCAGTTCTTC.

The chain has TRBV12-3 or TRBV12-4 and TRBJ1-2, with D tentatively TRBD1 (5 bases). V was cut by 10 bases and J by 3 bases, with 15 bases left in between. The CDR3 contains 13 residues. The CDR3 protein is CATQPRDDYGYTF. The CDR3 nucleotides are TGTGCCACCCAACCACGGGACGACTATGGCTACACCTTC.

The V and J genes are TRBV6-1 and TRBJ1-6; D possibly corresponds to TRBD1 (5 bases). Trimming pared 1 base from V and 6 bases from J, leaving 16 bases between. This CDR3 comprises 17 residues. In germline, CDR1 is MNHNS, CDR2 SASEGT. CDR3 coding DNA: TGTGCCAGCAGTGAAGTTTGGGGCAGGGAGGCTAATTCACCCCTCCACTTT. Translated: CASSEVWGREANSPLHF.

The chain is built from TRBV9 and TRBJ2-1; 8 bases agree with TRBD1. The CDR3 is 16 amino acids. Losses at the gene ends were 1 base for V and 4 bases for J; bases not matched to a gene: 7. Germline V lookup: CDR1 SGDLS, CDR2 YYNGEE. DNA for the CDR3: TGTGCCAGCAGCGTATTAGGGGACAGGAGGTACAATGAGCAGTTCTTC. Its protein product is CASSVLGDRRYNEQFF.

This clonotype was detected many times. The chain carries TRBV9 and TRBJ1-2; D gene ambiguous. The CDR3 consists of 12 residues. Per germline, CDR1 SGDLS and CDR2 YYNGEE. The ends were cut back, 0 bases at V and 7 bases at J, with 7 bases in the middle. CDR3 nucleotides: TGTGCCAGCAGCGTAGCGGTCGCTGGCTACACCTTC. It is translated as CASSVAVAGYTF.

This clonotype was observed many times. CDR3 coding DNA: TGCGCCAGCAGCCTCCGACTAGCGAGACAAGAGACCCAGTACTTC. Residues: CASSLRLARQETQYF. The rearrangement uses TRBV4-1 and TRBJ2-5; 8 nucleotides align to TRBD2. V gave up 4 bases and J gave up 2 bases; unmatched junction bases: 6. This CDR3 has 15 residues. The V gene's germline CDR1 is MGHRA and CDR2 YSYEKL.

This sequence joins TRBV11-3 and TRBJ2-5; D not certain. V lost 4 bases and J 0 bases, leaving 12 bases between the germline ends. Germline V gives CDR1 SGHNT, CDR2 YENEEA. The CDR3 is 15 amino acids. CDR3 sequence reads: CASSSKSDYQETQYF. CDR3 sequence (DNA): TGTGCCAGCAGCTCCAAATCAGACTACCAAGAGACCCAGTACTTC.